The source of this T cell receptor beta chain is a study of shared clonotypes between healthy human individuals. Across the whole study: The study enrolled a couple of women and three men aged 18 to 49. The study used three CD4 naive, three CD4 memory, two CD8 naive and one CD8 memory plate per donor. Study observations and caveats: A reduction in generation probabilities was seen for non-shared clonotypes relative to those shared by all four donors.

Template for every sorted-subset replicate PCR totaled approximately 0.2 ug DNA, 25,000 to 35,000 T cell genomes. Sequencing used immunoSEQ multiplex PCR; TCRdb keeps in-frame clones, though not all of them. The sample lists 550,000 to 750,000 clones, roughly 96% seen once, with 0.11% in the top ten. Germline CDR1 is PRHDT and CDR2 is FYEKMQ (reference sequence). The CDR3 runs to 15 residues. The V and J ends lost 5 bases and 4 bases, in that order; junction bases with no gene match: 4. CD45RO negativity and positive selection for CCR7 defined naive CD8 cells, a population that excluded terminally differentiated effector memory CD45RA+ cells. As regards this clone: Antigen: not known.

The receptor's source is a woman aged 25 to 39 in good health. The sample comprised naive CD8+ T cells sorted from blood. The V gene is TRBV13, the J gene TRBJ2-1; TRBD2 matches 11 bases. The chain's CDR3 is CASSPTSGTYNEQFF. In DNA form, the CDR3 reads TGTGCCAGCAGCCCGACTAGCGGGACATACAATGAGCAGTTCTTC.